This is a list of T cell receptor beta chains from one sample in a study of identical twins. A single record per CDR3 protein comes from TCRdb applying MiXCR to the 5' RACE reads. This table holds approximately 630,000 distinct CDR3 sequences, 7.1% found once. These data also formed part of another study, on yellow fever vaccine responses in identical twins.

The material sequenced was PBMCs. Receptors were obtained from a woman aged 18-29 years in good health. Each CDR3 is given with its conserved first and last residue. Fields, in order: V gene, J gene, CDR3 protein.

>TRBV20-1|TRBJ1-5
CSARDSGQGGQPQHF
>TRBV20-1|TRBJ2-5
CSKRLAGVRETQYF
>TRBV11-2|TRBJ2-2
CASSSIAGGHTGELFF
>TRBV10-1|TRBJ2-1
CASSENSGEQFF
>TRBV29-1|TRBJ2-3
CSTLAGDGGTQYF
>TRBV7-3|TRBJ1-6
CASSSGQGPLHF
>TRBV7-2|TRBJ1-3
CASSLGGTPGGNTIYF
>TRBV5-1|TRBJ2-2
CASSLNLGQGLTGELFF
>TRBV6-5|TRBJ2-2
CASSYSAGVTGELFF
>TRBV24-1|TRBJ1-4
CATSDGYGNNEKLFF
>TRBV2|TRBJ2-3
CASSEMAGLSTDTQYF
>TRBV4-1|TRBJ2-3
CASSQEGRTDTQYF
>TRBV12-3/TRBV12-4|TRBJ2-7
CASRGGGRPPYEQYF